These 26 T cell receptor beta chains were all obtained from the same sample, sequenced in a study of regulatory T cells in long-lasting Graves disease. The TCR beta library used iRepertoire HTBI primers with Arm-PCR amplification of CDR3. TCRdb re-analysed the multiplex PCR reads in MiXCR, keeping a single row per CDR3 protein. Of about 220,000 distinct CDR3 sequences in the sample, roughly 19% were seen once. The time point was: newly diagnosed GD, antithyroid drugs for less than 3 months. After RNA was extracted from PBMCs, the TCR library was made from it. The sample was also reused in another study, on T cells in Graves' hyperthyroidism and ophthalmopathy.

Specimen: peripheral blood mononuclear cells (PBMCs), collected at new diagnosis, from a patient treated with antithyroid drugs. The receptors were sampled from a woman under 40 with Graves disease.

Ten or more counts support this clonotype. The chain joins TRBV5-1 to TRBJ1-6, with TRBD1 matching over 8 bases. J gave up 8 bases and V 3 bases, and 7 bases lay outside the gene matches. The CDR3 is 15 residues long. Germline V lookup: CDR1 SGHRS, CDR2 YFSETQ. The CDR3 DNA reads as TGCGCCAGCAGCTCGACGACAGGGGTAGATTCACCCCTCCACTTT. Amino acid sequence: CASSSTTGVDSPLHF.

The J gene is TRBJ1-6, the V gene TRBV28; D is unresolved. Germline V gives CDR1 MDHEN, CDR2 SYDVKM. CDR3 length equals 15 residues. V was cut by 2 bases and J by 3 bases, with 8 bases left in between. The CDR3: CASSLPLRYNSPLHF. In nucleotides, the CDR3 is TGTGCCAGCAGTTTACCCCTCCGCTATAATTCACCCCTCCACTTT. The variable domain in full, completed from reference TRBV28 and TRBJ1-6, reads DVKVTQSSRYLVKRTGEKVFLECVQDMDHENMFWYRQDPGLGLRLIYFSYDVKMKEKGDIPEGYSVSREKKERFSLILESASTNQTSMYLCASSLPLRYNSPLHFGNGTRLTVT.

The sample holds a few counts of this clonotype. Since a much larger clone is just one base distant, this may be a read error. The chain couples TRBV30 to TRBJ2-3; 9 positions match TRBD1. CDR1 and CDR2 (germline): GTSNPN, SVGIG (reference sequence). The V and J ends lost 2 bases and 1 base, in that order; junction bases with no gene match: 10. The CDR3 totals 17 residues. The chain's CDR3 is CAWSPQRGQGGTDTQYF. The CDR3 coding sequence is TGTGCCTGGAGTCCCCAGCGGGGACAGGGAGGCACAGATACGCAGTATTTT.

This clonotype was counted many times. Written as DNA, the CDR3 is TGTGCCAGTGGGACCTTAGGAGAGACCCAGTACTTC. Residues: CASGTLGETQYF. The chain combines TRBV19 with TRBJ2-5; D tentatively reads TRBD1 or TRBD2 (5 bases each). Trimming took off 8 bases at V and 4 bases at J, with 11 bases between the two ends. Germline V lookup: CDR1 LNHDA, CDR2 SQIVND (reference sequence). The CDR3 has 12 amino acids. Complete variable domain (other parts from reference TRBV19 and TRBJ2-5): DGGITQSPKYLFRKEGQNVTLSCEQNLNHDAMYWYRQDPGQGLRLIYYSQIVNDFQKGDIAEGYSVSREKKESFPLTVTSAQKNPTAFYLCASGTLGETQYFGPGTRLLVL.

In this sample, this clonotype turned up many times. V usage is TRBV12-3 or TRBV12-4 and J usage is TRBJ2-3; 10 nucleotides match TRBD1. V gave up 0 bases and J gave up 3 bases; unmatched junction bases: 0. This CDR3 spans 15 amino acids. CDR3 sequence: CASSLAGQGTDTQYF. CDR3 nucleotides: TGTGCCAGCAGTTTAGCGGGACAGGGGACAGATACGCAGTATTTT.

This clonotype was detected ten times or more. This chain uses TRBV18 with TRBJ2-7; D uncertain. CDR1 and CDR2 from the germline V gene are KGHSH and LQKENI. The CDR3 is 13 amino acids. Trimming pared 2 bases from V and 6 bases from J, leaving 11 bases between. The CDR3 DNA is TGTGCCAGCTCACCATCTCGGGTTTTCGAGCAGTACTTC. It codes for CASSPSRVFEQYF.

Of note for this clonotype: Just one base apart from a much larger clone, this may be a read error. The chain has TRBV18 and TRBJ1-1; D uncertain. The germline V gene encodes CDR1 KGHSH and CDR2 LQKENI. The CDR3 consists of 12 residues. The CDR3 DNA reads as TGTGCCTGCTCACCACCGGGCACTGAAGCTTTCTTT. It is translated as CACSPPGTEAFF.

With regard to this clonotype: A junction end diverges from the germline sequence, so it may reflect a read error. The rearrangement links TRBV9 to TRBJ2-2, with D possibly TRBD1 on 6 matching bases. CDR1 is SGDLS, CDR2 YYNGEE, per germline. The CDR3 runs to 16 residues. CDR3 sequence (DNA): TGTGCCAGCAGCGTCGCCGGGACATTCAACACCGGGGAGCTGTCTTTC. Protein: CASSVAGTFNTGELSF.

This chain's CDR3 is CSADLAGPYNEQFF. The CDR3 nucleotides read TGCAGTGCGGACCTAGCGGGGCCCTACAATGAGCAGTTCTTC. This chain connects TRBV20-1 to TRBJ2-1; 9 bases align to TRBD2. Per germline, CDR1 DFQATT and CDR2 SNEGSKA (reference sequence). The CDR3 consists of 14 residues. J was trimmed by 2 bases and V by 6 bases; bases with no gene match: 5.

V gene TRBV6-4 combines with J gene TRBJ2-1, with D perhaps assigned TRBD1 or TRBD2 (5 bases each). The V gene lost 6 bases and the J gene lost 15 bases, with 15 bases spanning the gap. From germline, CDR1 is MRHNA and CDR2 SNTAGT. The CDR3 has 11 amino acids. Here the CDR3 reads CASRGMRGWFF. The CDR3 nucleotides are TGTGCCAGCAGGGGAATGAGGGGCTGGTTCTTC.

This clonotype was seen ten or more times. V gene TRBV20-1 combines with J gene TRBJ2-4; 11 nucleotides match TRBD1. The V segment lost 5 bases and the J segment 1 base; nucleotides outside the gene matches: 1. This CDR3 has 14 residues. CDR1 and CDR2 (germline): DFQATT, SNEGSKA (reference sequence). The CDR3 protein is CSAGQGAAKNIQYF. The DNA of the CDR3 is TGCAGTGCTGGACAGGGGGCTGCCAAAAACATTCAGTACTTC.

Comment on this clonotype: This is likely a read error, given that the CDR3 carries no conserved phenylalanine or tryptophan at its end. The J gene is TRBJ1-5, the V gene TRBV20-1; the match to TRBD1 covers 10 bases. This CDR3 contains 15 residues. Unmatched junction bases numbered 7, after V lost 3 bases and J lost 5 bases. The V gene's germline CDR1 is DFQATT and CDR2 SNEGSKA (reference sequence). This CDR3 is CSARSDRGQDQPQHS. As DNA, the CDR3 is TGCAGTGCTAGGTCAGACAGGGGGCAGGATCAGCCCCAGCATTCT.

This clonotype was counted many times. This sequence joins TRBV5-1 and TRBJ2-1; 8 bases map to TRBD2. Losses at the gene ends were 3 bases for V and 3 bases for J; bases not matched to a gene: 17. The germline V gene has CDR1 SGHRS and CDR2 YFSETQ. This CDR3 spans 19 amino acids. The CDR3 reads CASSSLGSGSAEIYNEQFF. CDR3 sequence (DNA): TGCGCCAGCAGCTCATTAGGCAGCGGGAGTGCGGAGATCTACAATGAGCAGTTCTTC.

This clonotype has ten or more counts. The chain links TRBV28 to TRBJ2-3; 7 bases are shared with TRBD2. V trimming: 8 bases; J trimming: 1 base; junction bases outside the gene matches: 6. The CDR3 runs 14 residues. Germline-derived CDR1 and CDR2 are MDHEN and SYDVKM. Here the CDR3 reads CASPPSGRTDTQYF. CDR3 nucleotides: TGTGCCAGCCCTCCTAGCGGACGCACAGATACGCAGTATTTT.

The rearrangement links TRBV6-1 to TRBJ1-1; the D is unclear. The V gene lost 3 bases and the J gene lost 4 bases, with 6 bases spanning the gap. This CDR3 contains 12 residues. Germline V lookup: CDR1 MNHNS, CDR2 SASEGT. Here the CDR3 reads CASSDPPTEAFF. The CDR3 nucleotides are TGTGCCAGCAGTGACCCACCCACTGAAGCTTTCTTT.

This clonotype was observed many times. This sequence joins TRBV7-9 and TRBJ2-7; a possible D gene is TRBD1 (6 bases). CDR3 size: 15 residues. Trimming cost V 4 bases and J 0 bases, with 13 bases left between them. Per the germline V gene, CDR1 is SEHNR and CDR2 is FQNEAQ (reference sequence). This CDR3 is CASSSWDISSYEQYF. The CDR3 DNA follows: TGTGCCAGCAGCTCCTGGGACATCAGCTCCTACGAGCAGTACTTC.

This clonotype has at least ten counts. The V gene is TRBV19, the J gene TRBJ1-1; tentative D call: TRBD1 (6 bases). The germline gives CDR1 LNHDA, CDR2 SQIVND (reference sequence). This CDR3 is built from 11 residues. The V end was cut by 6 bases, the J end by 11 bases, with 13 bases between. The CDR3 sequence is CASSTGQSAFF. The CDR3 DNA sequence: TGTGCCAGTAGCACCGGACAGTCGGCTTTCTTT.

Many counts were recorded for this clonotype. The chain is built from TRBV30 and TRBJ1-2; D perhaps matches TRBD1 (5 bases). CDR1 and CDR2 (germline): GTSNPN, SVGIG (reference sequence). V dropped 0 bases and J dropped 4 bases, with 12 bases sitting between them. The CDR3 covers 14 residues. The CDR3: CAWSVPGGSYGYTF. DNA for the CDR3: TGTGCCTGGAGTGTACCGGGGGGGAGCTATGGCTACACCTTC.

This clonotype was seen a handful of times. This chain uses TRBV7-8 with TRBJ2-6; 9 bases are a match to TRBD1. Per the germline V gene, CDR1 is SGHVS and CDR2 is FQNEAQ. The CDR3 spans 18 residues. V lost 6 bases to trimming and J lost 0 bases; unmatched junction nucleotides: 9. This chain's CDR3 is CASRYTGTGLSGANVLTF. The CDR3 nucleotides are TGTGCCAGCAGGTACACCGGGACAGGGCTCTCTGGGGCCAACGTCCTGACTTTC. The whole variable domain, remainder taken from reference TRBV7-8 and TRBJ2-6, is GAGVSQSPRYKVAKRGQDVALRCDPISGHVSLFWYQQALGQGPEFLTYFQNEAQLDKSGLPSDRFFAERPEGSVSTLKIQRTQQEDSAVYLCASRYTGTGLSGANVLTFGAGSRLTVL.

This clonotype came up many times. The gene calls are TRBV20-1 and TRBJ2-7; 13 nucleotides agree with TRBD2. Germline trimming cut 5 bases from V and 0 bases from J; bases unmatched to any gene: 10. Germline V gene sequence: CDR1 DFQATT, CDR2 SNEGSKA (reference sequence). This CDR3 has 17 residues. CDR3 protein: CSAPGTSGAELSYEQYF. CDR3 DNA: TGCAGTGCTCCCGGGACTAGCGGGGCCGAACTCTCCTACGAGCAGTACTTC.

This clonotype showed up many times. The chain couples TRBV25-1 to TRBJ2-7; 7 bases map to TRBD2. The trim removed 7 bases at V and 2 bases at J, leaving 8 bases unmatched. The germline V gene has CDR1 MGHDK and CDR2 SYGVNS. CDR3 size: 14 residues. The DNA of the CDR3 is TGTGCCAGCATGCGCCCGGGGGGAGCCTACGAGCAGTACTTC. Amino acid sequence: CASMRPGGAYEQYF.

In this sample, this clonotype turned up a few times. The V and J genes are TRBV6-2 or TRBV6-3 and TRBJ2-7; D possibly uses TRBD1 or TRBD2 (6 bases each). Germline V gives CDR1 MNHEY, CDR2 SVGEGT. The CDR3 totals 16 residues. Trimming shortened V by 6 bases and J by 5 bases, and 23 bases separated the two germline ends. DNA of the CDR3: TGTGCCAGCAGGAGCCTAACTGGGGGGCTTAACCACGAGCAGTACTTC. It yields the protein CASRSLTGGLNHEQYF.

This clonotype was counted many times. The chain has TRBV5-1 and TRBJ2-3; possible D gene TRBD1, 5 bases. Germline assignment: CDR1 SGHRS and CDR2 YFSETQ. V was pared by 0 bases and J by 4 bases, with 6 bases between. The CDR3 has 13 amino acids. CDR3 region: CASSLGRADTQYF. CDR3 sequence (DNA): TGCGCCAGCAGCTTGGGCAGGGCAGATACGCAGTATTTT.

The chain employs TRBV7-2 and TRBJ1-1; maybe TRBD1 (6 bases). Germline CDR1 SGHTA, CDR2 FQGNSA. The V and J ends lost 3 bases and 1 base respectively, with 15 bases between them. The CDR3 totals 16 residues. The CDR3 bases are TGTGCCAGCAGCTTGGCCTACAGGGACTCGAACACTGAAGCTTTCTTT. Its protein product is CASSLAYRDSNTEAFF.

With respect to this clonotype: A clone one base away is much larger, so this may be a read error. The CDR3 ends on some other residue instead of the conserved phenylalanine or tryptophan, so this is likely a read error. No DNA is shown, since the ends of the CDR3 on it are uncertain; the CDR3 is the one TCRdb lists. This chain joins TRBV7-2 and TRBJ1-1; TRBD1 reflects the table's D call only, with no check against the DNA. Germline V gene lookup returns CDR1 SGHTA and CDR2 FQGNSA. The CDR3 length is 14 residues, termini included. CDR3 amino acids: CASSLVGTGGKKIL.

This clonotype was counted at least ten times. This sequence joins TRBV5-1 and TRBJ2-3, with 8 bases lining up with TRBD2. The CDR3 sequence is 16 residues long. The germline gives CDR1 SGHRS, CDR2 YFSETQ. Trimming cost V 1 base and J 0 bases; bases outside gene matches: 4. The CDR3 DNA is TGCGCCAGCAGCTTGAACGGGAGGGCTAGCACAGATACGCAGTATTTT. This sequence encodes CASSLNGRASTDTQYF.